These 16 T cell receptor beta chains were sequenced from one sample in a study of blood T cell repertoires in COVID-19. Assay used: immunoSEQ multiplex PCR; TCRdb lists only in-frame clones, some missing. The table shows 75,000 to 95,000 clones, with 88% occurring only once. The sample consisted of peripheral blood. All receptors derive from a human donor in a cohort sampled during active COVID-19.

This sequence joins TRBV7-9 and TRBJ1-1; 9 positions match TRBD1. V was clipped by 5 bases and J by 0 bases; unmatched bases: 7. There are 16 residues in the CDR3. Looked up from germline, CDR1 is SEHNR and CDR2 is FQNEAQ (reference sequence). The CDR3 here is CASSLDRGDMNTEAFF. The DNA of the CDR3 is TGTGCCAGCAGCCTCGACAGGGGGGACATGAACACTGAAGCTTTCTTT.

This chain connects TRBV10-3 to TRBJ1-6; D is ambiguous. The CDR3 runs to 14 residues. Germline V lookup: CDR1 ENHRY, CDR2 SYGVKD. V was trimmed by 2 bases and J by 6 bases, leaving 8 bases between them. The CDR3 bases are TGTGCCATCAGTGAGGGACTAATTAATTCACCCCTCCACTTT. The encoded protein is CAISEGLINSPLHF.

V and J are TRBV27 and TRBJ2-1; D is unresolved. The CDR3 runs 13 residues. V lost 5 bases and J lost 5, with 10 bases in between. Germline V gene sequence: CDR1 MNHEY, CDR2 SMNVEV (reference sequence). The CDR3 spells CASSQLLDNEQFF. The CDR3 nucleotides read TGTGCCAGCAGTCAACTCCTAGACAATGAGCAGTTCTTC.

This CDR3 is CSASSSGRAGSTDTQYF. DNA of the CDR3: TGCAGTGCTAGTAGTAGCGGGAGGGCCGGTAGCACAGATACGCAGTATTTT. This rearrangement joins TRBV20-1 to TRBJ2-3; TRBD2 aligns across 11 bases. Per germline, CDR1 DFQATT and CDR2 SNEGSKA (reference sequence). The length of the CDR3 is 17 residues. The V gene end was trimmed by 3 bases and the J gene end by 0 bases; junction bases not matched to a gene: 8.

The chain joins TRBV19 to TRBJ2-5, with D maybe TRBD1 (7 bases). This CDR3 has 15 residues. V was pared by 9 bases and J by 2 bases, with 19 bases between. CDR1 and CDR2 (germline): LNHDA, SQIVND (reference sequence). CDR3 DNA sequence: TGTGCCAGCGCCGATTCAGGGGGGATACAAGAGACCCAGTACTTC. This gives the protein CASADSGGIQETQYF.

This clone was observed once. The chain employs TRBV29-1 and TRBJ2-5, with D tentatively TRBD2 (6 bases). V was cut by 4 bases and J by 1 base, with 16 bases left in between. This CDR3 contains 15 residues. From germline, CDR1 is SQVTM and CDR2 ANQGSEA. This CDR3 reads CSVGGGALIQETQYF. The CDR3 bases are TGCAGCGTTGGTGGCGGGGCGCTTATCCAAGAGACCCAGTACTTC.

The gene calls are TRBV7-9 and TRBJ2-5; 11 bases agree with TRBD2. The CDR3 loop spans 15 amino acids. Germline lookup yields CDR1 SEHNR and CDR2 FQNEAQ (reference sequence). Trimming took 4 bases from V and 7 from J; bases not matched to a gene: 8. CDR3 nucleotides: TGTGCCAGCAGCTCGACTAGCGGGACGGGGGTGACCCAGTACTTC. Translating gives CASSSTSGTGVTQYF.

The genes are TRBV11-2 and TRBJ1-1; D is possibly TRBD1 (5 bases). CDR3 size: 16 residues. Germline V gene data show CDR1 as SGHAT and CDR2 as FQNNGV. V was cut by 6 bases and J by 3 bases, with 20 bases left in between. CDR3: CASRPTLVQAYTEAFF. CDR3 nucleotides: TGTGCCAGCAGGCCAACTTTAGTACAGGCTTACACTGAAGCTTTCTTT.

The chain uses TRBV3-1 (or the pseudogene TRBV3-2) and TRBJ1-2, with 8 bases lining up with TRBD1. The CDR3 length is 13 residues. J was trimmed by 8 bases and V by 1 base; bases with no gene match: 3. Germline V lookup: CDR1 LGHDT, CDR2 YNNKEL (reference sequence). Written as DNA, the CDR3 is TGTGCCAGCAGCCAAGTACAGGGGGAGGGCTACACCTTC. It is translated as CASSQVQGEGYTF.

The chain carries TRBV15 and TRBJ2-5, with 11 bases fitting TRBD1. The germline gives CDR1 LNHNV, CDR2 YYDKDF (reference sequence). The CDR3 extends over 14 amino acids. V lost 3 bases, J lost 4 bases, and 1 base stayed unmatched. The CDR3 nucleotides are TGTGCCACCAGCAGCGGGACAGGGGGAGAGACCCAGTACTTC. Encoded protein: CATSSGTGGETQYF.

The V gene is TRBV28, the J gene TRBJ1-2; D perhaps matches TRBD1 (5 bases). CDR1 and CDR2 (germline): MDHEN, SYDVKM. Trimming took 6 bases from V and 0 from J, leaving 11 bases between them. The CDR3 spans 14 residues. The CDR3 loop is CASSIQGSNYGYTF. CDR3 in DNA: TGTGCCAGCAGCATTCAGGGTTCTAACTATGGCTACACCTTC.

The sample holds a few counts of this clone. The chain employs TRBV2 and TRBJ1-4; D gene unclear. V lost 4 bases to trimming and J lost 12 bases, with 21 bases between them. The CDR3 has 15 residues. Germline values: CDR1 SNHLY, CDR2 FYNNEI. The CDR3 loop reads CASSGALEGRVELFF. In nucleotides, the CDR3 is TGTGCCAGCAGTGGTGCCCTTGAGGGTAGGGTTGAACTGTTTTTT.

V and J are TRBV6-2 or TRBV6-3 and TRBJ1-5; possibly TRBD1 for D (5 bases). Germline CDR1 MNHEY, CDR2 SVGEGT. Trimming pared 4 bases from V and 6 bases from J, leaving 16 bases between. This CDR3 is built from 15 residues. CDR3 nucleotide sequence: TGTGCCAGCAGTTCGCCCCCTCCGGGGGGTCAGCCCCAGCATTTT. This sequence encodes CASSSPPPGGQPQHF.

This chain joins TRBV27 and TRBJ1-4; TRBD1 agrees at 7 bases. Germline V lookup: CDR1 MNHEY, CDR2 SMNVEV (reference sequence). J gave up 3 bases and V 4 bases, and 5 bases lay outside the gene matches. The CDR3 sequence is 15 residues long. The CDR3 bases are TGTGCCAGCAGTTATGCAGGGGGTGCTAATGAAAAACTGTTTTTT. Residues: CASSYAGGANEKLFF.

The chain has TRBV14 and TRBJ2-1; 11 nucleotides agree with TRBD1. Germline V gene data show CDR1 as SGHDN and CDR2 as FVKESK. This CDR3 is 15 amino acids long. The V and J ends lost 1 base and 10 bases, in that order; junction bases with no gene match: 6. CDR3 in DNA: TGTGCCAGCAGCCAAGGGGGACAGGGGGGAGCGGAGCAGTTCTTC. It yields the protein CASSQGGQGGAEQFF.

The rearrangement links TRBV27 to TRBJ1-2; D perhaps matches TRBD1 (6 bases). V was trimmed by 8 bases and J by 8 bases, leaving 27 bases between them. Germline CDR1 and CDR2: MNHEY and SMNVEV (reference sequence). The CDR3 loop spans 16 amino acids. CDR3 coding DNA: TGTGCCAGCGGGTATGACCTGGGGGCCTGGGGATTCGGCTACACCTTC. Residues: CASGYDLGAWGFGYTF.